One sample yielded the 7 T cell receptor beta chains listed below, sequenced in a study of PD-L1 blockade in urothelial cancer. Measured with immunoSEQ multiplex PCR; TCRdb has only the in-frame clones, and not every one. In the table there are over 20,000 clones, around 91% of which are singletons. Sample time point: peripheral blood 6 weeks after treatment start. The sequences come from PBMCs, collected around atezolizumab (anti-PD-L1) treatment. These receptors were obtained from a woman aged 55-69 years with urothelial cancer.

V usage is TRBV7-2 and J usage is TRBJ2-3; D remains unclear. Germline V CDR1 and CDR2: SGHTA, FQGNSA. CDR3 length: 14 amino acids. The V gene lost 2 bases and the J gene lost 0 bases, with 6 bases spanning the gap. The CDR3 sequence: CASSLLRSTDTQYF. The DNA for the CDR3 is TGTGCCAGCAGCTTACTGCGGAGCACAGATACGCAGTATTTT. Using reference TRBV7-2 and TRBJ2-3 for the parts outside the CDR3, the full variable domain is GAGVSQSPSNKVTEKGKDVELRCDPISGHTALYWYRQSLGQGLEFLIYFQGNSAPDKSGLPSDRFSAERTGGSVSTLTIQRTQQEDSAVYLCASSLLRSTDTQYFGPGTRLTVL.

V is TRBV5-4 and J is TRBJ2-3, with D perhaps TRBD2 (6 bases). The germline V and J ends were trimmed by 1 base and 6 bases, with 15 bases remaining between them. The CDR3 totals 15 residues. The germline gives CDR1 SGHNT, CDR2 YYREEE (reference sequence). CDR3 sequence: CASSLSLAVRDTQYF. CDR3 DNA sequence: TGTGCCAGCAGCTTGTCATTAGCGGTTCGCGATACGCAGTATTTT.

The CDR3 DNA sequence: TGTGCCAGCAGCCAACCTCCGGGACTAGCGGGAGGGGGGCACGATACGCAGTATTTT. The encoded protein is CASSQPPGLAGGGHDTQYF. V usage is TRBV7-9 and J usage is TRBJ2-3, with 16 bases lining up with TRBD2. CDR1 is SEHNR, CDR2 FQNEAQ, per germline (reference sequence). The CDR3 totals 19 residues. The V segment lost 5 bases and the J segment 6 bases; nucleotides outside the gene matches: 14.

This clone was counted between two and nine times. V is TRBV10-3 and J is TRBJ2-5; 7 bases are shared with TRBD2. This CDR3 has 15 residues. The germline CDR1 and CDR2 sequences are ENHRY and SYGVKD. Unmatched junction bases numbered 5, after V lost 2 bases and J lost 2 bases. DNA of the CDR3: TGTGCCATCAGTGAGGTAGCGGGCGTTCAAGAGACCCAGTACTTC. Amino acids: CAISEVAGVQETQYF.

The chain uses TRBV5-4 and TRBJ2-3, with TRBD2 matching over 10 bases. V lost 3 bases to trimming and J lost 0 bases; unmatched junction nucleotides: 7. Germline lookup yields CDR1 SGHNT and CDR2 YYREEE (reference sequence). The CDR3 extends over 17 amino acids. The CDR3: CASSSNPTSGSTDTQYF. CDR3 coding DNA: TGTGCCAGCAGCTCGAACCCGACTAGCGGGAGCACAGATACGCAGTATTTT.

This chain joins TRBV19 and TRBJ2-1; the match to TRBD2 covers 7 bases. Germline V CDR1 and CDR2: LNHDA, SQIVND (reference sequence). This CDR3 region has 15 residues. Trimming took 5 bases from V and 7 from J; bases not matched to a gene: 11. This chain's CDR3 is CASSLPAGTNNEQFF. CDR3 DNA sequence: TGTGCCAGTAGTCTGCCAGCCGGGACTAATAATGAGCAGTTCTTC.

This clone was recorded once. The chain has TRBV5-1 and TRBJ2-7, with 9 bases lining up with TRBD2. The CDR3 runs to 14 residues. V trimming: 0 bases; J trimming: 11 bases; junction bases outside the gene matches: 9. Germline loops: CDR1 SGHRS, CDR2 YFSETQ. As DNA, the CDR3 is TGCGCCAGCAGCTTGGCCGGTAGCGGGAGCCTGAAGTACTTC. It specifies CASSLAGSGSLKYF.